One and the same sample provided the 17 T cell receptor beta chains below, sequenced in a study of T-cell memory formation after mild COVID-19. TCRdb reprocessed the 5' RACE reads with MiXCR, giving one entry per CDR3 protein. The sample lists around 220,000 distinct CDR3 sequences; about 16% were seen once. Sequencing used PBMCs or a T cell subset sorted from them (not recorded which). The receptor source for this set is a man aged 18 to 30 who had mild COVID-19 (a few samples of this study predate the infection). Cell type and time point are not known.

The chain carries TRBV9 and TRBJ2-3; the match to TRBD2 covers 8 bases. Germline CDR1 is SGDLS and CDR2 is YYNGEE. The CDR3 spans 16 residues. Trimming removed 3 bases from V and 4 bases from J; junction bases left unmatched: 10. CDR3 coding DNA: TGTGCCAGCAGCGGGGGGTCTAGCGGGCTGGCAGATACGCAGTATTTT. Its translation is CASSGGSSGLADTQYF.

Only a few counts were recorded for this clonotype. The V call is TRBV12-3 or TRBV12-4, the J call TRBJ2-5; D gene unclear. CDR3 length equals 14 residues. Deletions cut 5 bases from V and 5 bases from J, with 15 bases between. The CDR3 coding sequence is TGTGCCAGCAGTCCCTTTCAAATTGGGGAGACCCAGTACTTC. Its translation: CASSPFQIGETQYF.

In this sample, this clonotype turned up a few times. The chain couples TRBV11-2 to TRBJ2-1; a weak D match, TRBD1 (6 bases). V lost 3 bases to trimming and J lost 1 base, with 16 bases between them. Looked up from germline, CDR1 is SGHAT and CDR2 is FQNNGV. The CDR3 loop spans 17 amino acids. Here the CDR3 reads CASSFLRGSGSYNEQFF. DNA for the CDR3: TGTGCCAGCAGCTTCCTTAGGGGGAGCGGTTCCTACAATGAGCAGTTCTTC.

There are a few counts of this clonotype. This chain links TRBV29-1 with TRBJ1-4, with D possibly TRBD1 on 5 matching bases. V was pared by 5 bases and J by 0 bases, with 10 bases between. This CDR3 comprises 14 residues. CDR1 and CDR2 (germline): SQVTM, ANQGSEA. The CDR3 is CSVRGTTTNEKLFF. The CDR3 region has the DNA TGCAGCGTTCGGGGGACCACAACTAATGAAAAACTGTTTTTT.

The chain couples TRBV5-1 to TRBJ2-3; 8 bases agree with TRBD1. Trimming removed 0 bases from V and 6 bases from J; junction bases left unmatched: 9. The CDR3 is 16 residues long. CDR1 is SGHRS, CDR2 YFSETQ, per germline. The CDR3: CASSLEGSWTGDTQYF. As DNA, the CDR3 is TGCGCCAGCAGCTTGGAGGGTTCGTGGACAGGGGATACGCAGTATTTT.

The chain is built from TRBV7-2 and TRBJ1-1, with D tentatively TRBD1 (6 bases). Germline values: CDR1 SGHTA, CDR2 FQGNSA. There are 16 residues in the CDR3. V gave up 5 bases and J gave up 1 base, with 17 bases separating them. The CDR3 reads CASSPLRTAKNTEAFF. CDR3 DNA sequence: TGTGCCAGCAGCCCCTTAAGGACAGCGAAGAACACTGAAGCTTTCTTT.

The chain employs TRBV12-3 or TRBV12-4 and TRBJ1-1; 11 bases agree with TRBD1. CDR3 length: 17 residues. V lost 5 bases to trimming and J lost 0 bases; unmatched junction nucleotides: 8. The CDR3 sequence is CASSPPWTGGLNTEAFF. The CDR3, as DNA: TGTGCCAGCAGTCCACCTTGGACAGGGGGCCTGAACACTGAAGCTTTCTTT.

The sample holds a few counts of this clonotype. The V and J genes are TRBV7-8 and TRBJ1-5; maybe TRBD1 (6 bases). The CDR3 spans 14 residues. Germline loops: CDR1 SGHVS, CDR2 FQNEAQ. Between the trimmed V and J ends, which lost 5 bases and 6 bases, there was a span of 14 bases. The CDR3, as DNA: TGTGCCAGCAGCATAACAGGGATTGGTCAGCCCCAGCATTTT. This gives the protein CASSITGIGQPQHF. The complete variable domain, with remaining parts taken from reference TRBV7-8 and TRBJ1-5, reads GAGVSQSPRYKVAKRGQDVALRCDPISGHVSLFWYQQALGQGPEFLTYFQNEAQLDKSGLPSDRFFAERPEGSVSTLKIQRTQQEDSAVYLCASSITGIGQPQHFGDGTRLSIL.

The chain recombines TRBV7-2 with TRBJ1-5; no reliable D call. Germline CDR1 and CDR2: SGHTA and FQGNSA. V lost 4 bases and J lost 6, with 16 bases in between. The CDR3 consists of 15 residues. CDR3 amino acids: CASSSARGSGQPQHF. In DNA, the CDR3 is TGTGCCAGCAGCTCGGCGCGGGGTAGTGGTCAGCCCCAGCATTTT.

The chain's CDR3 is CASTLIPTANSPLHF. In DNA form, the CDR3 reads TGTGCCAGCACCCTCATCCCCACAGCTAATTCACCCCTCCACTTT. The chain couples TRBV7-2 to TRBJ1-6; no reliable D call. The CDR3 spans 15 residues. The germline V gene has CDR1 SGHTA and CDR2 FQGNSA. Trimming removed 7 bases from V and 6 bases from J, with 16 bases in between. The full variable domain, completed using reference TRBV7-2 and TRBJ1-6, is GAGVSQSPSNKVTEKGKDVELRCDPISGHTALYWYRQSLGQGLEFLIYFQGNSAPDKSGLPSDRFSAERTGGSVSTLTIQRTQQEDSAVYLCASTLIPTANSPLHFGNGTRLTVT.

The chain is built from TRBV19 and TRBJ1-2, with D possibly TRBD1 on 5 matching bases. Germline lookup yields CDR1 LNHDA and CDR2 SQIVND (reference sequence). V dropped 3 bases and J dropped 8 bases, with 16 bases sitting between them. The CDR3 extends over 14 amino acids. In DNA form, the CDR3 reads TGTGCCAGTAGTATCGGTGGGGGTTTGTACGGCTACACCTTC. The encoded protein is CASSIGGGLYGYTF.

This clonotype was detected a few times. The chain recombines TRBV20-1 with TRBJ1-3, with no clear D. V was shortened by 3 bases and J by 0 bases, with 9 bases between the two germline ends. Germline V gene sequence: CDR1 DFQATT, CDR2 SNEGSKA (reference sequence). The CDR3 runs to 14 residues. The CDR3 nucleotides are TGCAGTGCTAGGCGGGGAAGCTCTGGAAACACCATATATTTT. Protein product: CSARRGSSGNTIYF.

V usage is TRBV4-3 and J usage is TRBJ2-5; 12 bases map to TRBD2. Germline lookup yields CDR1 LGHNA and CDR2 YSLEER. CDR3 length equals 17 residues. Trimming cost V 3 bases and J 4 bases; bases outside gene matches: 9. CDR3 in amino acids: CASSHRTRTSGAETQYF. In DNA, the CDR3 is TGCGCCAGCAGCCACCGCACTAGGACTAGCGGGGCAGAGACCCAGTACTTC.

DNA for the CDR3: TGTGCCAGCAGTTTATCGAACTATGAGCAGTTCTTC. Translating it yields CASSLSNYEQFF. The rearrangement joins TRBV27 to TRBJ2-1, with D unresolved. V lost 0 bases, J lost 8 bases, and 5 bases lay in between. From germline, CDR1 is MNHEY and CDR2 SMNVEV (reference sequence). The CDR3 runs 12 residues.

This chain connects TRBV9 to TRBJ2-5; the D gene is possibly TRBD2 (5 bases). Trimming took 0 bases from V and 3 from J, leaving 9 bases between them. CDR3 length: 14 amino acids. The germline V gene encodes CDR1 SGDLS and CDR2 YYNGEE. CDR3 loop: CASSVAPAEETQYF. DNA of the CDR3: TGTGCCAGCAGCGTAGCTCCAGCGGAAGAGACCCAGTACTTC.

This chain joins TRBV7-9 and TRBJ1-2; TRBD1 might be the D (6 bases). Per the germline V gene, CDR1 is SEHNR and CDR2 is FQNEAQ (reference sequence). This CDR3 is built from 14 residues. Deletions cut 5 bases from V and 8 bases from J, with 18 bases between. CDR3 loop: CASSGRQDLGGYTF. The CDR3 coding sequence is TGTGCCAGCAGCGGGAGACAGGATCTGGGCGGCTACACCTTC.

The sample holds a few counts of this clonotype. The junction departs from the called germline gene at one end, perhaps through a read error. The chain joins TRBV7-7 to TRBJ2-3, with no clear D. The length of the CDR3 is 15 residues. Germline V gene lookup returns CDR1 SSHAT and CDR2 FNYEAQ (reference sequence). Here the CDR3 reads CASSLYLTSTDTQYF. For the CDR3, the DNA is TGTGCTAGCAGCTTATATTTGACTAGCACAGATACGCAGTATTTT.